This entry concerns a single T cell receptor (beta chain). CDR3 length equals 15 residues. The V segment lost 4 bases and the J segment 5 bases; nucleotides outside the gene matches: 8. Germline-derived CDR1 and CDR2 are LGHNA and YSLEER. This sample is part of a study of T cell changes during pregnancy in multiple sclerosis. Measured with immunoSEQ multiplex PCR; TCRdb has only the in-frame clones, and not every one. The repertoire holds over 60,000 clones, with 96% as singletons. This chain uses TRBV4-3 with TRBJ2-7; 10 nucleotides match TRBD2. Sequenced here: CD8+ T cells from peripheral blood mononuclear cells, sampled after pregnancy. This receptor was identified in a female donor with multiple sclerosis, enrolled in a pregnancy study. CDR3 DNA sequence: TGCGCCAGCAGCCGAGGCGGGCTAGCGGGAGACGAGCAGTACTTC. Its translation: CASSRGGLAGDEQYF.